The rows below give T cell receptor beta chains drawn from one sample of a study of blood T cell repertoires in COVID-19. The protocol was immunoSEQ multiplex PCR, while the TCRdb copy is restricted to in-frame clones and leaves out a portion. Of about 110,000 clones listed, approximately 80% are singletons. The sequenced material came from peripheral blood. All receptors come from a woman of 80 years or more with active or convalescent COVID-19. The CDR3 runs from the conserved cysteine through the conserved F or W. Each record gives: J gene, V gene, clone size, CDR3 protein. Clone size, where shown, is once, few, many, or a class for clones that have expanded.

TRBJ2-1 | TRBV7-3 | . | CASSPRTSYNEQFF
TRBJ2-1 | TRBV5-1 | . | CASSFGGSTYNEQFF
TRBJ2-1 | TRBV5-4 | . | CASSLSGLAHNEQFF
TRBJ2-5 | TRBV19 | . | CASSPGGRETQYF
TRBJ2-2 | TRBV10-3 | . | CAISESTTGFGELFF
TRBJ2-1 | TRBV12-3/TRBV12-4 | . | CASSLPPGTPSFF
TRBJ2-1 | TRBV7-3 | once | CASKGAGVRNEQFF
TRBJ2-7 | TRBV27 | . | CASSLRVDRPGTYEQYF
TRBJ1-3 | TRBV4-1 | once | CASSQVGTSTGNTIYF
TRBJ1-3 | TRBV6-4 | . | CASSDGTGPGNTIYF
TRBJ2-1 | TRBV28 | . | CASSLLGQGAWNEQFF
TRBJ1-1 | TRBV5-6 | few | CASSRTGGGKSTEAFF
TRBJ1-1 | TRBV4-1 | . | CASRLAGLTNTEAFF
TRBJ2-7 | TRBV5-5 | . | CASSPGLGPSYEQYF
TRBJ2-7 | TRBV28 | . | CASTATGGIYEQYF
TRBJ2-7 | TRBV28 | . | CASTLGYEQYF
TRBJ2-3 | TRBV3-1/TRBV3-2 | once | CASSPGLAGGDTQYF
TRBJ1-4 | TRBV30 | . | CAWSVEWTGQLFF
TRBJ2-3 | TRBV7-2 | . | CASSFVGAGDKADTQYF
TRBJ2-5 | TRBV10-3 | . | CAIREGLAGETQYF
TRBJ2-1 | TRBV6-5 | . | CATRLAFGDEQFF
TRBJ1-3 | TRBV4-2 | . | CASSQRDTGFSGNTIYF
TRBJ1-2 | TRBV5-4 | once | CASSPAGNRGSGYTF
TRBJ2-2 | TRBV6-4 | . | CASSPGLAGPGELFF
TRBJ2-1 | TRBV21-1 | . | CASGTGDMNEQFF
TRBJ2-7 | TRBV4-1 | . | CASSQPGSSYEQYF
TRBJ2-7 | TRBV4-2 | . | CASSQGTSGTTIYEQYF
TRBJ1-1 | TRBV18 | . | CASSPREQGATNTEAFF
TRBJ2-3 | TRBV9 | . | CASSVAGQGAYAQYF
TRBJ2-6 | TRBV29-1 | few | CSVAGTSGRNSPGANVLTF
TRBJ2-5 | TRBV7-9 | . | CASSLDLAGPQETQYF
TRBJ1-1 | TRBV9 | few | CASSVGGHMNTEAFF
TRBJ1-1 | TRBV19 | . | CASSKARPNTEAFF
TRBJ1-2 | TRBV7-9 | . | CASSSDRGGYTF
TRBJ2-3 | TRBV14 | few | CASSHLAGRGTDTQYF
TRBJ2-3 | TRBV7-8 | few | CASSLAEATDTQYF
TRBJ2-1 | TRBV21-1 | . | CASSPREREGYNEQFF
TRBJ2-7 | TRBV18 | . | CASSVTSGTGAHEQYF
TRBJ2-2 | TRBV10-3 | few | CATRGTSGRNTGELFF
TRBJ1-1 | TRBV9 | . | CASSVVRGSF
TRBJ2-1 | TRBV7-9 | . | CASTIGEGRANEQFF
TRBJ1-2 | TRBV3-1/TRBV3-2 | . | CASSQRSYYGYTF
TRBJ2-7 | TRBV10-3 | . | CATQTGTYEQYF